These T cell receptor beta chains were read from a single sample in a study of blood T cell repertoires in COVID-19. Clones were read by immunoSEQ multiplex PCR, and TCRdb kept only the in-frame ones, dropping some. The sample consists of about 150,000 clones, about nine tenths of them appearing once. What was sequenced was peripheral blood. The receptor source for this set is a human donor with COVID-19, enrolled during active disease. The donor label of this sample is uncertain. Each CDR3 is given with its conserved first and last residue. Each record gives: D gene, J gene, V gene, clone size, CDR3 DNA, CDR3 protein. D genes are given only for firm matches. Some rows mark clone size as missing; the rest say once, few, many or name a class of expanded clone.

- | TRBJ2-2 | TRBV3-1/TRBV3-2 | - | TGTGCCAGCAGTTTTACCGGGACATCGGACGGGGCCACCGGGGAGCTGTTTTTT | CASSFTGTSDGATGELFF
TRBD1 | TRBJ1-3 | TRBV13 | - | TGTGCCAGCAGCCCCCTTGGGGAGGGGACAGGCCTTCCTGGAAACACCATATATTTT | CASSPLGEGTGLPGNTIYF
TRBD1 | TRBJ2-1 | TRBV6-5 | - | TGTGCCAGCGGAGGACAGGGGGGGATCGATGAGCAGTTCTTC | CASGGQGGIDEQFF
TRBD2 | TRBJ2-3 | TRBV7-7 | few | TGTGCTAGCAGCCCGGGAGGGCCGGATACAGATACGCAGTATTTT | CASSPGGPDTDTQYF
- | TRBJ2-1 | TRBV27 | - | TGTGCCAGCACCCAGGGGGGATATCCGGGGAATGAGCAGTTCTTC | CASTQGGYPGNEQFF
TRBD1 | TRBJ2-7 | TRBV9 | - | TGTGCCAGCAGCGTAGGTCCGGACAGGGGGAGCAAGCAGTACTTC | CASSVGPDRGSKQYF
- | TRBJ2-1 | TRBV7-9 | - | TGTGCCAGCAGCTTATATCAGGACACAGACAATGAGCAGTTCTTC | CASSLYQDTDNEQFF
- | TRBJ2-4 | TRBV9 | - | TGTGCCAGCAGCGAAGGGGTGGGGAACATTCAGTACTTC | CASSEGVGNIQYF
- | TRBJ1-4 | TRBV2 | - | TGTGCCTCCCTTTGGGGAGTAGCACCTGTTGAAAAACTGTTTTTT | CASLWGVAPVEKLFF
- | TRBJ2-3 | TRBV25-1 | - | TGTGCCAGCAGTGAGGACACCACTAGCACAGATACGCAGTATTTT | CASSEDTTSTDTQYF
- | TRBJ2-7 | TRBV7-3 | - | TGTGCCAGCAGCCCCACGGGGGGCACCGAGCAGTACTTC | CASSPTGGTEQYF
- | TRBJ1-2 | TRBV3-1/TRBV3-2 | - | TGTGCCAGCAGCCAAAAGGGCGCAGGGTGGGGCTACACCTTC | CASSQKGAGWGYTF
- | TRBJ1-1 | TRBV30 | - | TGTGCCTGGAGTCCAGGGCTAAACACTGAAGCTTTCTTT | CAWSPGLNTEAFF
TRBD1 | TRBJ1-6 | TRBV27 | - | TGTGCCAGCAGTGCCTTCCCGGGACAGGGTCAGGGATCACCCCTCCACTTT | CASSAFPGQGQGSPLHF
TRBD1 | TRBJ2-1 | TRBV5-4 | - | TGTGCCAGCAGCTTGGGAGGGACAGCCCGGGGCAATGAGCAGTTCTTC | CASSLGGTARGNEQFF
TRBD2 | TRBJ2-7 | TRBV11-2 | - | TGTGCCAGCAGGCACATCGCGGGGGTGGACTACGAGCAGTACTTC | CASRHIAGVDYEQYF
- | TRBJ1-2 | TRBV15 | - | TGTGCCACCAGCAAGGAGGATCTGAGTGGCTACACCTTC | CATSKEDLSGYTF
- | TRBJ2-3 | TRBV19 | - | TGTGCCGCCAGGGAGACAGGATATTACACAGATACGCAGTATTTT | CAARETGYYTDTQYF
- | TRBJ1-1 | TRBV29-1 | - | TGCAGCGTTGGACAGACGAACACTGAAGCTTTCTTT | CSVGQTNTEAFF
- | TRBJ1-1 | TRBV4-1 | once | TGCGCCAGCAGCCGCAACTACAGGGACACTGAAGCTTTCTTT | CASSRNYRDTEAFF
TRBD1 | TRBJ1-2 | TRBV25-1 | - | TGTGCCAGCAGTGACAGGGGCAGGGGGCAGGACTATGGCTACACCTTC | CASSDRGRGQDYGYTF
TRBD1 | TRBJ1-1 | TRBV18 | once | TGTGCCAGCTCACCACGACAGGGGGGGAACACTGAAGCTTTCTTT | CASSPRQGGNTEAFF
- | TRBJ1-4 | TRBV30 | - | TGTGCCTGGAGTGGTGACTTGGGTGATGAAAAACTGTTTTTT | CAWSGDLGDEKLFF
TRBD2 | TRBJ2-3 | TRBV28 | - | TGTGCCAGCAGTTCACCTAGCGGGGACCGCACAGATACGCAGTATTTT | CASSSPSGDRTDTQYF
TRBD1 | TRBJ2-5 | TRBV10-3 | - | TGTGCCAGCCAGACAGGGGGTCAAGAGACCCAGTACTTC | CASQTGGQETQYF
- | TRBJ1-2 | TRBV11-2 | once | TGTGCCAGCAGCCAAAACCCGGACTCGCCTGAGGGCTACACCTTC | CASSQNPDSPEGYTF
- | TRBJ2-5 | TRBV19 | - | TGTGCCAGTAGTACCGGGGTTTCAGAGACCCAGTACTTC | CASSTGVSETQYF
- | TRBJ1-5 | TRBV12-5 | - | TGTGCTAGTGGTTTGCTAGGCGGGGGGATTAGCAATCAGCCCCAGCATTTT | CASGLLGGGISNQPQHF
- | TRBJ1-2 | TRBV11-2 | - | TGTGCCAGCAGCCGCGTTGGGGTGGAGGACTATGGCTACACCTTC | CASSRVGVEDYGYTF
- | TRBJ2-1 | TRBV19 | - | TGTGCCAGTAGTGAACTTCCTAGCGAGAGCTCCTACAATGAGCAGTTCTTC | CASSELPSESSYNEQFF
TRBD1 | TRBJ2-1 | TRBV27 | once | TGTGCCAGCAGTCCTCGACAGGGATCATACAATGAGCAGTTCTTC | CASSPRQGSYNEQFF
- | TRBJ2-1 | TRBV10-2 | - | TGCGCCAGCAGGTGGGGCGATTACAATGAGCAGTTCTTC | CASRWGDYNEQFF
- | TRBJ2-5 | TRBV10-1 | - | TGCGCCAGCAGTGACGGACAGCAAGAGACCCAGTACTTC | CASSDGQQETQYF